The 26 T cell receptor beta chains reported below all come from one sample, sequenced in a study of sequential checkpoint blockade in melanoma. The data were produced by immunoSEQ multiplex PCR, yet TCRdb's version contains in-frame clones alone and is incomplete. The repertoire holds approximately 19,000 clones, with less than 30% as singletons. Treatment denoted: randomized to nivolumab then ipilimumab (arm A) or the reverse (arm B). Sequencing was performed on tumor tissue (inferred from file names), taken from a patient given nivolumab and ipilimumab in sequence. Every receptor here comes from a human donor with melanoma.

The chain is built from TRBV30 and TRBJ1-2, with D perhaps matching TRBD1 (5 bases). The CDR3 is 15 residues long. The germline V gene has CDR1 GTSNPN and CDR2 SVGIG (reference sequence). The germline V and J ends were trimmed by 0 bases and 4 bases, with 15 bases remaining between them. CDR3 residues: CAWSVLERRAYGYTF. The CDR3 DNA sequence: TGTGCCTGGAGTGTACTAGAACGCAGGGCCTATGGCTACACCTTC.

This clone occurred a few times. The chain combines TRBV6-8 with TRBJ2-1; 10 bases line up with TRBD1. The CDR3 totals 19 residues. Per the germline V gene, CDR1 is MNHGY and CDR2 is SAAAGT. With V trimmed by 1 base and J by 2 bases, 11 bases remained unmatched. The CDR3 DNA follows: TGTGCCAGCAGTTACTTACCCGCCGGACAGGGGGGAACCTACAATGAGCAGTTCTTC. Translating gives CASSYLPAGQGGTYNEQFF.

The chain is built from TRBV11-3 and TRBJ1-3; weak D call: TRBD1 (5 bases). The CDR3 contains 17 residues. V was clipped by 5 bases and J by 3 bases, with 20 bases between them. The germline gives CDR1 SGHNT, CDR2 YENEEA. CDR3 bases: TGTGCCAGCAGCCCCGACCGAGGGGAGTCGGATGGAAACACCATATATTTT. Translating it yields CASSPDRGESDGNTIYF.

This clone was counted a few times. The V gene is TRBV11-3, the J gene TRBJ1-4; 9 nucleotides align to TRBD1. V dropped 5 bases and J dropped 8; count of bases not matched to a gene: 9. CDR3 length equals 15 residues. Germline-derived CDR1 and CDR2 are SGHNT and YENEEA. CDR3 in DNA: TGTGCCAGCAGCCTTTGGACAGGGGAATTCGAAAAACTGTTTTTT. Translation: CASSLWTGEFEKLFF.

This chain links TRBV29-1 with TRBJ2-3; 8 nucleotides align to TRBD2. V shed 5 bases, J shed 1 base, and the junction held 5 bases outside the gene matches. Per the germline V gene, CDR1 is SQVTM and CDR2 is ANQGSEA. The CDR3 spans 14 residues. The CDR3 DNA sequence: TGCAGCGTTAACGGGGGGGCTGGCACAGATACGCAGTATTTT. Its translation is CSVNGGAGTDTQYF.

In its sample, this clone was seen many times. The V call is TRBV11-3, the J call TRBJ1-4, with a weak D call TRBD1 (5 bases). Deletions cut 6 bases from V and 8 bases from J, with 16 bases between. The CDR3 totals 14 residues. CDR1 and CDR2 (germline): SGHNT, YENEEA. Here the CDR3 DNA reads TGTGCCAGCAGAACGGACATCCGTGGAGAAAAACTGTTTTTT. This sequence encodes CASRTDIRGEKLFF.

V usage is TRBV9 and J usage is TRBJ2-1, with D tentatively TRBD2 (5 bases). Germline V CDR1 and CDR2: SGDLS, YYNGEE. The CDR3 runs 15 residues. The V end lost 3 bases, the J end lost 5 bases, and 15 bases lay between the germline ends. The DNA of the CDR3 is TGTGCCAGCAGCGACGGAGGACGTACAAACAATGAGCAGTTCTTC. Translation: CASSDGGRTNNEQFF. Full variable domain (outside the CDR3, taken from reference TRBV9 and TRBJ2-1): DSGVTQTPKHLITATGQRVTLRCSPRSGDLSVYWYQQSLDQGLQFLIQYYNGEERAKGNILERFSAQQFPDLHSELNLSSLELGDSALYFCASSDGGRTNNEQFFGPGTRLTVL.

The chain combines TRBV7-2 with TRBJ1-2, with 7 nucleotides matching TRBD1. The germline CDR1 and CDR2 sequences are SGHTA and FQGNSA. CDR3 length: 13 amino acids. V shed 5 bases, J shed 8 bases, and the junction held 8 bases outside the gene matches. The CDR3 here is CASSVTGEHGYTF. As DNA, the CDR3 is TGTGCCAGCAGCGTCACAGGGGAGCACGGCTACACCTTC. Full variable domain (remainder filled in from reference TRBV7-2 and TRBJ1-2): GAGVSQSPSNKVTEKGKDVELRCDPISGHTALYWYRQSLGQGLEFLIYFQGNSAPDKSGLPSDRFSAERTGGSVSTLTIQRTQQEDSAVYLCASSVTGEHGYTFGSGTRLTVV.

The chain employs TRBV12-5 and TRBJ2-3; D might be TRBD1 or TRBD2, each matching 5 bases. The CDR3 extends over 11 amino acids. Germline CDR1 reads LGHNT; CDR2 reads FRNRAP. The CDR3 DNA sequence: TGTGCCAGCACCGACAGAGGGCCGCAGTATTTT. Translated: CASTDRGPQYF.

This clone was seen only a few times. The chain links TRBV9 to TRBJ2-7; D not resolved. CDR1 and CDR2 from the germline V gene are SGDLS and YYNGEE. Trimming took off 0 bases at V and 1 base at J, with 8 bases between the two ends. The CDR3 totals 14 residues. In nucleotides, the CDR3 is TGTGCCAGCAGCGTAGATGGGTTTTCCTACGAGCAGTACTTC. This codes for CASSVDGFSYEQYF.

The chain's CDR3 is CASSRDSLNQPQHF. In nucleotides, the CDR3 is TGTGCCAGCAGTAGGGACAGTCTAAATCAGCCCCAGCATTTT. The rearrangement uses TRBV28 and TRBJ1-5; 7 bases align to TRBD1. The CDR3 extends over 14 amino acids. The V segment lost 5 bases and the J segment 4 bases; nucleotides outside the gene matches: 5. Germline lookup yields CDR1 MDHEN and CDR2 SYDVKM.

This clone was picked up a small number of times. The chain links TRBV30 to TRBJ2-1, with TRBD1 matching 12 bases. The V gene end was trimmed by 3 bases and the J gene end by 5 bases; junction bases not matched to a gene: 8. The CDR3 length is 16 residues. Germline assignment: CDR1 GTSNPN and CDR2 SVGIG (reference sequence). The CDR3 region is CAWRRGQGAINNEQFF. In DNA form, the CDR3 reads TGTGCCTGGAGACGGGGACAGGGGGCGATTAACAATGAGCAGTTCTTC. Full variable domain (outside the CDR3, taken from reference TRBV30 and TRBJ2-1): SQTIHQWPATLVQPVGSPLSLECTVEGTSNPNLYWYRQAAGRGLQLLFYSVGIGQISSEVPQNLSASRPQDRQFILSSKKLLLSDSGFYLCAWRRGQGAINNEQFFGPGTRLTVL.

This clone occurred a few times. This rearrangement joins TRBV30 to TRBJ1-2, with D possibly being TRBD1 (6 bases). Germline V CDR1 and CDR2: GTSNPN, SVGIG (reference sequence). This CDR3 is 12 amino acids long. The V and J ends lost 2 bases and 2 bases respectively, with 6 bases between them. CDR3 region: CAWSQGNYGYTF. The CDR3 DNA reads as TGTGCCTGGAGTCAGGGGAACTATGGCTACACCTTC.

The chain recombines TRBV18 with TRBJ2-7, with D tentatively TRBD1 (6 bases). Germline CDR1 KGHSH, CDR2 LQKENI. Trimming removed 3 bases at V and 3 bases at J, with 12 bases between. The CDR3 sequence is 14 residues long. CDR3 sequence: CASSPLTGDYEQYF. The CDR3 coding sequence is TGTGCCAGCTCACCCCTGACAGGCGACTACGAGCAGTACTTC.

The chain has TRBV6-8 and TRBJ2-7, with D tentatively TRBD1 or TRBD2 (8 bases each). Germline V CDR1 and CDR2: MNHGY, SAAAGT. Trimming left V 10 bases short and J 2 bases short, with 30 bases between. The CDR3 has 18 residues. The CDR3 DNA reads TGTGCCATTAAAGCCGGGACAGGCGAAGCGGGGGCCCCCTACGAGCAGTACTTC. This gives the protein CAIKAGTGEAGAPYEQYF.

This CDR3 is CSVEGAGGPYEQYF. The CDR3 DNA is TGCAGCGTTGAAGGAGCGGGAGGGCCCTACGAGCAGTACTTC. The rearrangement joins TRBV29-1 to TRBJ2-7; 10 bases fit TRBD2. The CDR3 is 14 residues long. Germline-derived CDR1 and CDR2 are SQVTM and ANQGSEA. Trimming cost V 1 base and J 2 bases; bases outside gene matches: 2.

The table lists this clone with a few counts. CDR3 nucleotides: TGTGCCACCAGCAGAGTAGGCAACGGCAATCAGCCCCAGCATTTT. Protein product: CATSRVGNGNQPQHF. The chain carries TRBV15 and TRBJ1-5; D is ambiguous. Germline V gene data show CDR1 as LNHNV and CDR2 as YYDKDF (reference sequence). The CDR3 consists of 15 residues. The V end was cut by 1 base, the J end by 2 bases, with 9 bases between.

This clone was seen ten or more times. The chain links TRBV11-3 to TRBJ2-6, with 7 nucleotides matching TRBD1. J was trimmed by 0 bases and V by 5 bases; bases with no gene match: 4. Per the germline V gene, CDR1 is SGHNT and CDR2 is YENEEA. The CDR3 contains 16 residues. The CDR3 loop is CASSPGQSSGANVLTF. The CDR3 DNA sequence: TGTGCCAGCAGCCCGGGACAGAGCTCTGGGGCCAACGTCCTGACTTTC. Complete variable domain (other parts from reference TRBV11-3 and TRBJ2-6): EAGVVQSPRYKIIEKKQPVAFWCNPISGHNTLYWYLQNLGQGPELLIRYENEEAVDDSQLPKDRFSAERLKGVDSTLKIQPAELGDSAVYLCASSPGQSSGANVLTFGAGSRLTVL.

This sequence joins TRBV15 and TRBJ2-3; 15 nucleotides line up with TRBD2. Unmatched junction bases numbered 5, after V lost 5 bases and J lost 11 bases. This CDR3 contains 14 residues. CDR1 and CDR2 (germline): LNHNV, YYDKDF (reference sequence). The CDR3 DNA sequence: TGTGCCACCAGCGTCAGGACTAGCGGGAGGGAGCAGTATTTT. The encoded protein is CATSVRTSGREQYF.

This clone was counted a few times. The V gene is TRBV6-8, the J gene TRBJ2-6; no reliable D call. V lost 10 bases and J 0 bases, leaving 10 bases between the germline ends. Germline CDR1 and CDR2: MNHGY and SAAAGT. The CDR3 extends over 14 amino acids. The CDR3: CAIQKNSGANVLTF. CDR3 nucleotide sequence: TGTGCCATACAGAAGAACTCTGGGGCCAACGTCCTGACTTTC.

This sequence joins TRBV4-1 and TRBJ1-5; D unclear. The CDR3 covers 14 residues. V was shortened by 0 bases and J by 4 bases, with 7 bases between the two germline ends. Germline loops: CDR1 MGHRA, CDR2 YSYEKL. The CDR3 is CASSQDRGNQPQHF. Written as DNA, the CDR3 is TGCGCCAGCAGCCAAGATCGAGGGAATCAGCCCCAGCATTTT.

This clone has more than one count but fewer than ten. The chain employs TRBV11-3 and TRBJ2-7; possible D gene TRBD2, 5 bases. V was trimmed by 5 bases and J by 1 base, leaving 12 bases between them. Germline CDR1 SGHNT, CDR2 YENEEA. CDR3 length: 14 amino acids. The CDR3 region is CASSRRGTSYEQYF. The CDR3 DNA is TGTGCCAGCAGCCGCCGGGGAACTTCCTACGAGCAGTACTTC.

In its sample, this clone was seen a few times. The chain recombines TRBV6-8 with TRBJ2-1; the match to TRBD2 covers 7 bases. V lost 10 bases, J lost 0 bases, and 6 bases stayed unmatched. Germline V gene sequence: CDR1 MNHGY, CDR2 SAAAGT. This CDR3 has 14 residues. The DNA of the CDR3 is TGTGCCATCGGGGAGGGGAACTCCTACAATGAGCAGTTCTTC. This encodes CAIGEGNSYNEQFF.

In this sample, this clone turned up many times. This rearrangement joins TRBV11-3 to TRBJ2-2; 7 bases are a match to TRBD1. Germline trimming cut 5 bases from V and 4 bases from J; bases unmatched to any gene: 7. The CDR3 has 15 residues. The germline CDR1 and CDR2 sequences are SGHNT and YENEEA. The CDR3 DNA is TGTGCCAGCAGCCAACAGGGGTCGGGCACCGGGGAGCTGTTTTTT. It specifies CASSQQGSGTGELFF.

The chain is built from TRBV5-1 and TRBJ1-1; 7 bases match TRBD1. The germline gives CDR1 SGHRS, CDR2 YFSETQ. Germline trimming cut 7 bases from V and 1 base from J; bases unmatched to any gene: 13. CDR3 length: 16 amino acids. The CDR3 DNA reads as TGCGCCAGCGGACGAGGGGGCGGGGTGGCGAACACTGAAGCTTTCTTT. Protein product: CASGRGGGVANTEAFF.

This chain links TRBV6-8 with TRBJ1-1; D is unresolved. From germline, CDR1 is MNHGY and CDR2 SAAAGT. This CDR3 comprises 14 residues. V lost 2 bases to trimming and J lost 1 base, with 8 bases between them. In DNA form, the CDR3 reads TGTGCCAGCAGTTACGCGCCGAAGAACACTGAAGCTTTCTTT. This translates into CASSYAPKNTEAFF.